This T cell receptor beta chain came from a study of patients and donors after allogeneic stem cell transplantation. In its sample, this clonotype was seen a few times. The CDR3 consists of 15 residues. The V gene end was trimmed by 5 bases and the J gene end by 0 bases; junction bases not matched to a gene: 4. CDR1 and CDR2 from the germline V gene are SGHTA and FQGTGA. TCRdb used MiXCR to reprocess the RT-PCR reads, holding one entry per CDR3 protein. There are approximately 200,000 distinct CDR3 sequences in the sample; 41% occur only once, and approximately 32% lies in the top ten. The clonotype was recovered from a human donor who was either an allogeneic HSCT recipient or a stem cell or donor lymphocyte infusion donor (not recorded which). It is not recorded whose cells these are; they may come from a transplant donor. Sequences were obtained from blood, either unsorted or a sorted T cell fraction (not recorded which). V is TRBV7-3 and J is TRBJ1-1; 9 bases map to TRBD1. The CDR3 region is CASSAGTGMNTEAFF. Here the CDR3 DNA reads TGTGCCAGCAGCGCTGGGACAGGGATGAACACTGAAGCTTTCTTT.